This T cell receptor beta chain originates from a study of blood T cell repertoires in COVID-19. About the study: Acute and convalescent COVID-19 specimens originated in the United States, Italy and Spain. Nucleic acid was either cDNA or gDNA, and it came from T cells, B-cell-depleted T cells, or PBMCs.

The CDR3 length is 16 residues. V lost 0 bases, J lost 0 bases, and 10 bases lay in between. Germline V gene data show CDR1 as LGHNA and CDR2 as YNFKEQ. Per the study methods: Estimation of nucleated cell counts relied on the amplification of reference gene primers. The protocol was immunoSEQ multiplex PCR, while the TCRdb copy is restricted to in-frame clones and leaves out a portion. The D gene and trimming were derived from the DNA, and the V and J assignments and clone size from that table. The sample has around 53,000 clones; 84% are singletons. Sequencing input: peripheral blood. The sequence was obtained from a man aged 65 to 85 with active COVID-19. V gene TRBV4-2 combines with J gene TRBJ2-3; possibly TRBD2 for D (6 bases). The CDR3 coding sequence is TGTGCCAGCAGCCAAGACCCCGGGAGAAGCACAGATACGCAGTATTTT. Protein: CASSQDPGRSTDTQYF.